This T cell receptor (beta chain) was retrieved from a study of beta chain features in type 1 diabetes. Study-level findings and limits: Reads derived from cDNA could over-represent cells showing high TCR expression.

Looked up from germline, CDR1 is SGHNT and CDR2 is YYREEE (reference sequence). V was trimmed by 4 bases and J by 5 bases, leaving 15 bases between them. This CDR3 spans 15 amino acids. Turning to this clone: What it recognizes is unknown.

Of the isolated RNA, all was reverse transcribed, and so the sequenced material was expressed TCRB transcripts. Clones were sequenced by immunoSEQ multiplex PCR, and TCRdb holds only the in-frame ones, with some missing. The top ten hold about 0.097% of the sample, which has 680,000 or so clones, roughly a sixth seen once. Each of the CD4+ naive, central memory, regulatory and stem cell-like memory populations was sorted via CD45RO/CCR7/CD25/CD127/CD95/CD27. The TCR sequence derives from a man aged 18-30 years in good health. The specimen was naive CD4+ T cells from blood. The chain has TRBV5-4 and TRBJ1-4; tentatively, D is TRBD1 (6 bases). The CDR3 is CASSLTGRENEKLFF. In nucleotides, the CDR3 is TGTGCCAGCAGCCTCACAGGGAGGGAAAATGAAAAACTGTTTTTT.